The clone carrying this TCR beta chain has just a few counts. Its antigen is currently unknown. These data are taken from a study of beta chain features in type 1 diabetes. Isolated RNA was reverse transcribed in full, so expressed TCRB transcripts were sequenced. This table comes from immunoSEQ multiplex PCR, and its TCRdb copy is limited to in-frame clones, with some not included. The sample has roughly 330,000 clones; about 14% are singletons. There are 12 residues in the CDR3. Germline loops: CDR1 MGHDK, CDR2 SYGVNS. V was clipped by 10 bases and J by 3 bases, with 11 bases between them. Study results and caveats: A pattern of fewer insertions and more deletions at VDJ junctions was seen in type 1 diabetes patients. A moderate, significant TCRB CDR3 shortening appeared in type 1 diabetes across four CD4+ subsets.

The sequenced sample consisted of naive CD4+ T cells from blood. The chain joins TRBV25-1 to TRBJ2-3; D may be TRBD1 (5 bases). The source of this sequence is a woman younger than 35 with type 1 diabetes. In nucleotides, the CDR3 is TGTGCCACCTCACAGGAGACAGATACGCAGTATTTT. Protein product: CATSQETDTQYF.